These T cell receptor beta chains were read from a single sample in a study of T cell clones after liver transplantation. The data were produced by immunoSEQ multiplex PCR, yet TCRdb's version contains in-frame clones alone and is incomplete. The data show 35,000 to 45,000 clones, with about 86% seen just once and less than 2.5% held by the top ten. The specimen was CD4+ T cells from blood, collected 24 months after liver transplant. These receptors came from a human patient who received a liver transplant. The graft donor may have contributed some T cells. CDR3s include the opening cysteine and the closing phenylalanine or tryptophan. The D gene is left open where the match is weak. The size of a clone is reported for some rows only, either as once, few or many, or as a class for expanded clones.

TRBV19	-	-	TRBJ1-3	TGTGCCAGTAGTATTTCCAGCAGTTCTGGAAACACCATATATTTT	CASSISSSSGNTIYF
TRBV5-6	-	-	TRBJ2-7	TGTGCCAGCAGCTCAGGGACATCGTCCTACGAGCAGTGCTTC	CASSSGTSSYEQCF
TRBV12-5	-	-	TRBJ2-7	TGTGCTAGTGGTTTGCCTGGGAACCCCTACGAGCAGTACTTC	CASGLPGNPYEQYF
TRBV15	TRBD1	-	TRBJ2-7	TGTGCCACCTCGACAGGGTATGAAGGCGAGCAGTACTTC	CATSTGYEGEQYF
TRBV10-2	-	-	TRBJ1-2	TGCGCCAGCAGTGGGGGGGCCAAAGGTGGCTACACCTTC	CASSGGAKGGYTF
TRBV5-5	-	-	TRBJ2-7	TGTGCCAGCAGCTTGGAACCCTCCGAGCAGTACTTC	CASSLEPSEQYF
TRBV6-5	-	-	TRBJ2-2	TGTGCCAGCAGTTATCTTAGGGAGACCGGGGAGCTGTTTTTT	CASSYLRETGELFF
TRBV7-2	-	-	TRBJ1-4	TGTGCCAGCAGCTTTAGGTCGGGGGCAACTAATGAAAAACTGTTTTTT	CASSFRSGATNEKLFF
TRBV29-1	TRBD2	-	TRBJ2-7	TGCAGCGTTGTGTGGGGAGCGGGGGGGCCCCAGCAGTACTTC	CSVVWGAGGPQQYF
TRBV30	-	few	TRBJ2-3	TGTGCCTGGACCCCGTCCACAGATACGCAGTATTTT	CAWTPSTDTQYF
TRBV19	-	-	TRBJ1-5	TGTGCCAGTAGTATAGTACAGTTCAGCAATCAGCCCCAGCATTTT	CASSIVQFSNQPQHF
TRBV27	-	-	TRBJ1-6	TGTGCCAGCAGGCTGGGGAACTCCCTTAATTCACCCCTCCACTTT	CASRLGNSLNSPLHF
TRBV2	TRBD1	-	TRBJ1-3	TGTGCCAGCAGTTCGGGACAGGGGGCTGGAAACACCATATATTTT	CASSSGQGAGNTIYF
TRBV28	-	-	TRBJ2-3	TGTGCCAGCAGTCCACCCCCCCTCGCGGGAAGCACAGATACGCAGTATTTT	CASSPPPLAGSTDTQYF
TRBV5-1	-	-	TRBJ2-7	TGCGCCAGCAGCTTGTCGGGAAGGGGAGATTCCCAGTACTTC	CASSLSGRGDSQYF
TRBV7-8	TRBD2	-	TRBJ2-6	TGTGCCAGCAGCAAACTAGCGGGAGATCTTGGGGCCAACGTCCTGACTTTC	CASSKLAGDLGANVLTF
TRBV6-4	TRBD1	-	TRBJ2-6	TGTGCCAGCACCACAGGGGGGAGGGCCAACGTCCTGACTTTC	CASTTGGRANVLTF
TRBV27	TRBD2	-	TRBJ2-7	TGTGCCAGCAGTTTACTAGCGGCCCCTCGGGGGGAGCAGTACTTC	CASSLLAAPRGEQYF
TRBV19	TRBD1	-	TRBJ1-2	TGTGCCAGTACCTCGACAGGGCGCTCGCGCGGTAACTATGGCTACACCTTC	CASTSTGRSRGNYGYTF
TRBV28	-	-	TRBJ2-3	TGTGCCAGCAGTCCAAGGGAAGATACGCAGTATTTT	CASSPREDTQYF
TRBV30	-	-	TRBJ1-5	TGTGCCTGGAGTGACAACACCGCATTCAATCAGCCCCAGCATTTT	CAWSDNTAFNQPQHF
TRBV10-3	-	-	TRBJ2-7	TGTGCCATTTCGAGGGGGGATGGGTACGAGCAGTACTTC	CAISRGDGYEQYF
TRBV9	-	-	TRBJ1-1	TGTGCCAGCAGCGCCTCCGGGAATAAGATCACTGAAGCTTTCTTT	CASSASGNKITEAFF
TRBV29-1	TRBD1	-	TRBJ1-2	TGCAGCGTCGCCGCCGGCCAGGGGGCGTCCGGCTACACCTTC	CSVAAGQGASGYTF
TRBV6-1	TRBD2	-	TRBJ2-7	TGTGCCAGCACAGCTAGCGGGGGACACGAGCAGTACTTC	CASTASGGHEQYF
TRBV6-1	-	-	TRBJ2-7	TGTGCCAGCCGGACGGGAAAGAACGAGCAGTACTTC	CASRTGKNEQYF
TRBV18	-	-	TRBJ1-2	TGTGCCAGCTCGGGGGCAGAAAACTATGGCTACACCTTC	CASSGAENYGYTF
TRBV5-1	TRBD1	-	TRBJ2-2	TGCGCCAGCAGCCGAATGAAAGCAGGGGGCGCATCGACCGGGGAGCTGTTTTTT	CASSRMKAGGASTGELFF
TRBV5-6	TRBD1	-	TRBJ1-2	TGTGCCAGCAGCTTATGGACAGGCTATGGCTACACCTTC	CASSLWTGYGYTF
TRBV5-1	-	-	TRBJ1-4	TGCGCCAGCAGCTTGGTCCCTGGGCAGAATGAAAAACTGTTTTTT	CASSLVPGQNEKLFF
TRBV28	TRBD1	-	TRBJ1-1	TGTGCCAGCAGTGACTGGACAGGGCAGAACACTGAAGCTTTCTTT	CASSDWTGQNTEAFF
TRBV27	TRBD1	-	TRBJ2-1	TGTGCCAGCAGTCCGCGGACAGGGGGCATTACAATGAAGCAGTTCTTC	CASSPRTGGITMKQFF
TRBV7-8	-	-	TRBJ1-2	TGTGCCAGCAGCCCGGTCCTAAGTTCTTATGGCTACACCTTC	CASSPVLSSYGYTF
TRBV5-1	-	-	TRBJ2-7	TGCGCCAGCAGCTTGGTGGTCAGTCCCTACGAGCAGTACTTC	CASSLVVSPYEQYF
TRBV7-7	-	-	TRBJ2-1	TGTGCCAGCAGCTTAGGGGCAGCCTACAATGAGCAGTTCTTC	CASSLGAAYNEQFF
TRBV19	-	-	TRBJ1-2	TGTGCCAGTAGTATAGGTGGGGACAACTATGGCTACACCTTC	CASSIGGDNYGYTF
TRBV4-2	TRBD1	-	TRBJ1-1	TGTGCCAGCAACCCTTCCGGGACAGGGCTGGCTTTCTTT	CASNPSGTGLAFF
TRBV21-1	-	-	TRBJ2-7	TGTGCCAGCAGCAATAGGACAGTCTACTTCTACGAGCAGTACTTC	CASSNRTVYFYEQYF
TRBV7-3	-	-	TRBJ2-2	TGTGCCAGCAGCCCTAGCTTTGCGAACACCGGGGAGCTGTTTTTT	CASSPSFANTGELFF
TRBV11-3	-	-	TRBJ2-2	TGTGCCAGCAGCGCCGCCCTGGGGGGAGGAACCGGGGAGCTGTTTTTT	CASSAALGGGTGELFF
TRBV9	-	-	TRBJ2-3	TGTGCCAGCAGCGTAGAAGGTCGGGGGTTGGATACGCAGTATTTT	CASSVEGRGLDTQYF
TRBV29-1	-	-	TRBJ1-1	TGCAGCTTCTCCACCAATAGAAAATTTGGGAGGAACACTGAAGCTTTCTTT	CSFSTNRKFGRNTEAFF
TRBV27	-	-	TRBJ1-1	TGTGCCAGCAGTTTCGGTATACAGACTGAAGCTTTCTTT	CASSFGIQTEAFF
TRBV6-5	-	-	TRBJ1-2	TGTGCCAGCAGTTTGGACAGAGCCAACTATGGCTACACCTTC	CASSLDRANYGYTF
TRBV18	-	-	TRBJ2-3	TGTGCCAGCTCACCTCTACTCTCAGATACGCAGTATTTT	CASSPLLSDTQYF
TRBV7-2	-	-	TRBJ1-5	TGTGCCAGCAGTTCTCAAAAGTACCAGCCCCAGCATTTT	CASSSQKYQPQHF
TRBV30	-	-	TRBJ1-2	TGTGCCTGTATACGGCGGGCGGACTATGGCTACACCTTC	CACIRRADYGYTF
TRBV6-5	-	-	TRBJ2-5	TGTGCCAGCAGTCCGGGACGAATCGTAGAGACCCAGTACTTC	CASSPGRIVETQYF
TRBV12-5	-	-	TRBJ1-1	TGTGCTAGTGGTTTGGGCAGCCCACGGAACACTGAAGCTTTCTTT	CASGLGSPRNTEAFF
TRBV7-3	-	-	TRBJ2-1	TGTGCCAGCAGCCGTGCCCAGGGACAATACAATGAGCAGTTCTTC	CASSRAQGQYNEQFF
TRBV6-6	TRBD1	once	TRBJ1-2	TGTGCCAGCAGCTCCCGTCAGGGGGCTATTGGAGAGGGAACCTTC	CASSSRQGAIGEGTF